The 8 T cell receptor beta chains presented below share a single source sample, sequenced in a study of T cells in Graves' hyperthyroidism and ophthalmopathy. It was RNA transcripts that yielded the amplified TCR beta CDR3 regions. Primed by the HTBI set, a first-round RT-PCR was run on the TCR CDR3. MiXCR, run by TCRdb on the multiplex PCR reads, gives a single entry per CDR3 protein. The sample lists approximately 600,000 distinct CDR3 sequences; about a fifth were seen once. The sequencing input was blood. The receptors come from a man in his thirties or forties with Graves' ophthalmopathy.

This clonotype has at least ten counts. CDR3 protein: CSAEGLAGGILSYEQYF. Written as DNA, the CDR3 is TGCAGTGCTGAGGGACTAGCGGGAGGGATCTTATCCTACGAGCAGTACTTC. V is TRBV20-1 and J is TRBJ2-7; 16 nucleotides line up with TRBD2. The V and J ends lost 5 bases and 1 base, in that order; junction bases with no gene match: 8. The CDR3 length is 17 residues. Looked up from germline, CDR1 is DFQATT and CDR2 is SNEGSKA (reference sequence).

This clonotype was seen only a few times. This chain links TRBV7-9 with TRBJ2-1, with D uncertain. Per the germline V gene, CDR1 is SEHNR and CDR2 is FQNEAQ (reference sequence). Trimming took off 3 bases at V and 9 bases at J, with 18 bases between the two ends. The CDR3 contains 15 residues. The CDR3 sequence is CASSFALEGWGEQFF. Here the CDR3 DNA reads TGTGCCAGCAGCTTCGCGCTAGAAGGATGGGGTGAGCAGTTCTTC.

The chain is built from TRBV6-9 and TRBJ2-5; 16 positions agree with TRBD2. V dropped 4 bases and J dropped 5; count of bases not matched to a gene: 4. The CDR3 totals 16 residues. CDR1 and CDR2 (germline): MNHGY, SVAAGI. The CDR3 DNA is TGTGCCAGCAGTTCGGGACTAGCGGGAGGGACGGAGACCCAGTACTTC. Residues: CASSSGLAGGTETQYF.

V and J are TRBV7-3 and TRBJ2-1; 11 positions agree with TRBD2. Germline assignment: CDR1 SGHTA and CDR2 FQGTGA. CDR3 size: 19 residues. Trimming cost V 0 bases and J 4 bases; bases outside gene matches: 11. Here the CDR3 reads CASSLTPLRTSGPYNEQFF. The CDR3 coding sequence is TGTGCCAGCAGCTTAACCCCCCTTCGGACTAGCGGGCCTTACAATGAGCAGTTCTTC.

This clonotype occurred a few times. This chain links TRBV7-3 with TRBJ2-1; tentative D call: TRBD2 (5 bases). The CDR3 contains 14 residues. The V end was cut by 5 bases, the J end by 3 bases, with 11 bases between. Germline V CDR1 and CDR2: SGHTA, FQGTGA. Here the CDR3 DNA reads TGTGCCAGCAGCCCATCGAGCGGCTACAATGAGCAGTTCTTC. It codes for CASSPSSGYNEQFF.

This sequence joins TRBV5-8 and TRBJ2-1; 10 bases are shared with TRBD2. V shed 4 bases and J 6 bases; nucleotides not matched to a gene: 10. This CDR3 comprises 16 residues. CDR1 and CDR2 from the germline V gene are SGHTS and YDEGEE. CDR3 nucleotide sequence: TGTGCCAGCAGCCGCGGGACTAGCGAGTTCTTCAATGAGCAGTTCTTC. Translated: CASSRGTSEFFNEQFF.

This sequence joins TRBV14 and TRBJ2-2; D gene uncertain. Germline V CDR1 and CDR2: SGHDN, FVKESK. This CDR3 spans 14 amino acids. V was trimmed by 4 bases and J by 2 bases, leaving 8 bases between them. CDR3 DNA sequence: TGTGCCAGCAGCCCGAAGATTAACACCGGGGAGCTGTTTTTT. It encodes CASSPKINTGELFF.

In DNA form, the CDR3 reads TGCGCCAGCAGCCAAGATGTAGGTCTCTCCTACGAGCAGTACTTC. Its protein product is CASSQDVGLSYEQYF. This chain joins TRBV4-3 and TRBJ2-7; D ambiguous. The CDR3 length is 15 residues. Between the trimmed V and J ends, which lost 0 bases and 0 bases, there was a span of 9 bases. The germline V gene encodes CDR1 LGHNA and CDR2 YSLEER.